This T cell receptor beta chain was obtained from a study of blood T cells in healthy people across ages (dated by TCRdb to about 2015). In terms of the full investigation: In model experiments, roughly one uniquely barcoded TCR beta cDNA molecule per two T cells was captured by template switching. To track age-related changes in TCR beta repertoire diversity, the study relied on deep sequencing normalized with unique cDNA molecular identifiers. Four age groups were formed from the donors: young (average about 16 years), middle-aged (roughly 38), aged (approximately 60) and long-lived (around 82). To avoid experimental bias, donors of different ages were spread randomly across the sequencing lanes. The study analyzed two additional independent replicas of 1 million unique cDNA reads from the same blood draw for two donors, one aged 18 to 29 and one aged 80 or older.

The study at large found these results: A strong correlation was found between observed TCR beta diversity and the percentage of naive T cells measured by flow cytometry. The long-lived group showed more naive CD4+ T cells, fewer expanded clones and increased TCR diversity than the aged group, suggesting age selection. Estimates of total diversity based on one million sequenced T cells were considered lower bounds and underestimates. Donor CMV infection status was unknown, potentially confounding age-related changes in expanded clonotypes. Since profiling was done on bulk unsorted PBMCs, naive and antigen-experienced compartments could not be conclusively compared. Observed TCR beta diversity per million T cells fell roughly linearly with age, and a significant reduction was already apparent by age about 43.

The donors were some 39 Caucasian individuals from Russia, aged roughly 6 to 100 years, who were systemically healthy. Around 10 milliliters of peripheral blood were drawn from each donor into EDTA-treated Vacutainer tubes. Ficoll-Paque density-gradient centrifugation was used to isolate PBMCs, with at least 7 million per sample. Trizol reagent was used to extract total RNA from the PBMCs, yielding at least 6 micrograms per sample. For every donor, flow cytometry on a PBMC aliquot measured the percentage of naive CD45RAhigh/CD27high T cells. A remark on this clonotype: There is no known antigen for this receptor. The junction and the germline gene differ at one end; a read error may be behind it.

The library was produced with 5' RACE. The sample was run on an Illumina HiSeq 2500. A second PCR of about 6 to 11 cycles was run with a J-beta primer mix and a sample-barcoded 5' primer. A unique molecular identifier was introduced onto each TCR beta cDNA molecule by a template-switch 5' adaptor carrying 12 random nucleotides. Each sample yielded at least 2.5 million CDR3-containing paired-end reads. First-strand cDNA synthesis was performed from all RNA using the Mint cDNA synthesis kit, with priming by a TRBC-specific oligonucleotide. Following uracil-DNA glycosylase treatment, all cDNA underwent a first 18-cycle PCR with the universal primers M1SS and BC2_uni_R. In the paper's pipeline: Normalization of each sample was performed by random selection of 1 million high-quality reads, each carrying a distinct molecular identifier. Reads sharing molecular identifiers were discarded rather than binned into consensus sequences. MiTCR, with a Q25 quality threshold and the strictest error-elimination algorithm, was used for CDR3 identification, clonotype clustering and error correction. A nonparametric unseen species model using Euler transformation provided a lower-bound estimate of total TCR beta diversity. TCRdb reran the public reads through fastp at Q25 and MiXCR, keeping productive beta chains. CDR3 protein duplicates are merged, each entry listing the most common genes and DNA. TCRdb assigned the V and J calls; the authors' analysis was not used. For this sample there are about 1.5 million distinct CDR3 sequences; roughly 43% appear just once. The ten largest account for over 3.5% of the sample.

CDR1 and CDR2 (SQVTM, ANQGSEA) derive from the germline V gene. The CDR3 goes from the cysteine to the phenylalanine over 14 residues. The entry retains the CDR3 DNA only, 42 bases that are in frame from base 1. The sequence joins TRBV29-1 to TRBJ2-2, and TRBD1 may be the D gene, going by 7 matching bases. The TCR comes from a young woman in good health. Sequencing was performed on blood. The CDR3 region has the sequence CSGRPGTVTGGLFF. In nucleotides, the sequence is TGCAGCGGTAGACCCGGGACAGTCACCGGGGGGCTGTTTTTT.